This T cell receptor beta chain was recovered during a study of blood T cell repertoires in COVID-19. About the study: Samples taken during acute and convalescent COVID-19 were collected in the United States, Italy and Spain. From T cells, B-cell-depleted T cells, or PBMCs came the material, which was cDNA or gDNA.

Study processing details: Cell counts per sample came from amplifying reference gene primers. The repertoire was sequenced with immunoSEQ multiplex PCR; TCRdb's copy has only in-frame clones and lacks some. The V and J calls and clone size were taken over from that table, and D and trimming were inferred from the DNA. The profile shows a few hundred thousand clones, around 90% of them singletons. The CDR3 covers 16 residues. Germline loops: CDR1 KGHSH, CDR2 LQKENI. The V and J ends lost 0 bases and 7 bases, in that order; junction bases with no gene match: 8. This clonotype was sampled from a woman aged 40 to 50 who had recovered from COVID-19. Sequencing was performed on peripheral blood. The chain employs TRBV18 and TRBJ2-7, with TRBD2 matching over 11 bases. The CDR3 nucleotides are TGTGCCAGCTCACCACCGATAGCGGGAGGGCGCGGGGAGCAGTACTTC. Residues: CASSPPIAGGRGEQYF.